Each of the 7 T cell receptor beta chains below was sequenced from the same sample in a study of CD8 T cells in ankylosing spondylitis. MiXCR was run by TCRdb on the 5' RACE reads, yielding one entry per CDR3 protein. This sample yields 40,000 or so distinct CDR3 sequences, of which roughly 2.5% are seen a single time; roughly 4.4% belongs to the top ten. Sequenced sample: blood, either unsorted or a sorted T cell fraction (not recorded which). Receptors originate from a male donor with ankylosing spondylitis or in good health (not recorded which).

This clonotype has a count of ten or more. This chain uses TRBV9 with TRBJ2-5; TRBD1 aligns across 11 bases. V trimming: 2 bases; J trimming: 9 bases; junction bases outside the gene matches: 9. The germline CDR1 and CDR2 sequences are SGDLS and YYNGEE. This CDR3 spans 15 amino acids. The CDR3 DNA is TGTGCCAGCAGCGTCGGACAGGGGGCTCCCTCGGCCCAGTACTTC. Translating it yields CASSVGQGAPSAQYF.

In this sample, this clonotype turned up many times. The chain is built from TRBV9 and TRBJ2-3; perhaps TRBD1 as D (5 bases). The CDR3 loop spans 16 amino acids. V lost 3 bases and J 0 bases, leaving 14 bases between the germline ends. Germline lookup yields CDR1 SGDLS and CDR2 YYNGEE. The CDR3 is CASSATQGPSTDTQYF. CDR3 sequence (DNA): TGTGCCAGCAGCGCGACGCAGGGCCCCAGCACAGATACGCAGTATTTT.

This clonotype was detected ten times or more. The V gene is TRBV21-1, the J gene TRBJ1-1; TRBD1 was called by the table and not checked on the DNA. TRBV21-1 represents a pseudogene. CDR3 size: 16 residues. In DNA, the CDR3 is TGTGCCAGCAGCACCATACCAAGGGGGGCGAACACTGAAGCTTTCTTT. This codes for CASSTIPRGANTEAFF.

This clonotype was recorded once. The CDR3 DNA reads as TGTGCCAGCAGCCCTCGGACAGGGGGTGTCTACAATGAGCAGTTCTTC. Its translation: CASSPRTGGVYNEQFF. The chain links TRBV9 to TRBJ2-1, with 10 bases aligning to TRBD1. The germline gives CDR1 SGDLS, CDR2 YYNGEE. CDR3 size: 16 residues. J was trimmed by 3 bases and V by 4 bases; bases with no gene match: 7.

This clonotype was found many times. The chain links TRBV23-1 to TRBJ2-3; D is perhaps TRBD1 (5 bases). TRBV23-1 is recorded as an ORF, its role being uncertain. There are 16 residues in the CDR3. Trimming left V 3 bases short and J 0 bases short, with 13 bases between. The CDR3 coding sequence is TGCGCCAGCAGTCATAGAACAGGCCGAAGCACAGATACGCAGTATTTT. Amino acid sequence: CASSHRTGRSTDTQYF.

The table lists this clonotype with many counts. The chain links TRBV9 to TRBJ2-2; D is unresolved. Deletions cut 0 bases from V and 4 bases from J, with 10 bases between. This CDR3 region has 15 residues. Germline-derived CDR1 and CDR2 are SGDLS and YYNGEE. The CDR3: CASSVDWRSTGELFF. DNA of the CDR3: TGTGCCAGCAGCGTAGACTGGCGGTCCACCGGGGAGCTGTTTTTT. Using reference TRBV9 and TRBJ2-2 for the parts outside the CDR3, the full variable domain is DSGVTQTPKHLITATGQRVTLRCSPRSGDLSVYWYQQSLDQGLQFLIQYYNGEERAKGNILERFSAQQFPDLHSELNLSSLELGDSALYFCASSVDWRSTGELFFGEGSRLTVL.

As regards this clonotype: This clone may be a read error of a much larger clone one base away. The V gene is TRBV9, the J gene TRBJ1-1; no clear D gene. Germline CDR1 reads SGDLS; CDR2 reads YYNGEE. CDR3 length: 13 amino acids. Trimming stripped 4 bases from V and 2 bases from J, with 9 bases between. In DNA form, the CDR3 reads TGTGCCAGCAGCCGCGGACCAAACACTGAAGCTTTCTTT. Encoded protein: CASSRGPNTEAFF.